The 14 T cell receptor beta chains below come from one sample, sequenced in a study of T-cell reconstitution after alpha-beta-depleted transplantation in children. This sample's TCRbeta library carried unique molecular identifier barcodes. Via MiXCR, TCRdb re-called the PCR reads, giving one row per CDR3 protein. In the table there are approximately 640,000 distinct CDR3 sequences, around 17% of which are singletons. Sequenced material: PBMCs from the stem cell graft donor, taken from the stem cell graft. The receptors shown here come from a human donor who donated a stem cell graft to a child with acute myeloid leukemia.

This clonotype was detected only a few times. The J gene is TRBJ2-5, the V gene TRBV28; 10 bases align to TRBD1. The germline gives CDR1 MDHEN, CDR2 SYDVKM. J lost 5 bases, V lost 5 bases, and 8 bases had no gene match. CDR3 size: 15 residues. This CDR3 is CASSRWTGGGETQYF. In DNA, the CDR3 is TGTGCCAGCAGTCGCTGGACAGGGGGAGGCGAGACCCAGTACTTC.

In nucleotides, the CDR3 is TGTGCCACCGGGCCTCGCTATGGCTACACCTTC. This codes for CATGPRYGYTF. The rearrangement uses TRBV28 and TRBJ1-2; D gene ambiguous. V lost 10 bases, J lost 4 bases, and 10 bases lay in between. Germline V gene data show CDR1 as MDHEN and CDR2 as SYDVKM. The CDR3 runs to 11 residues.

On this clonotype: Relative to the germline gene, one junction end is altered; a read error may explain this. The J gene is TRBJ2-1, the V gene TRBV7-6; no definite D call. Per the germline V gene, CDR1 is SGHVS and CDR2 is FNYEAQ. The CDR3 loop spans 15 amino acids. CDR3 nucleotides: TGTGCCAGCAGCCCCGGCAGGAGCTCCTACAATCAGCAGTTCTTC. Translated, it gives CASSPGRSSYNQQFF.

This clonotype was counted at least ten times. This rearrangement joins TRBV20-1 to TRBJ2-2, with D tentatively TRBD2 (5 bases). The CDR3 totals 14 residues. V was trimmed by 5 bases and J by 5 bases, leaving 15 bases between them. Germline V CDR1 and CDR2: DFQATT, SNEGSKA (reference sequence). The CDR3 protein is CSALRNGVTGELFF. CDR3 nucleotide sequence: TGCAGTGCTCTCCGCAACGGGGTTACCGGGGAGCTGTTTTTT.

This chain links TRBV27 with TRBJ1-1, with D maybe TRBD1 (6 bases). Per the germline V gene, CDR1 is MNHEY and CDR2 is SMNVEV (reference sequence). The V and J ends lost 5 bases and 4 bases respectively, with 14 bases between them. The CDR3 is 14 residues long. CDR3 amino acids: CASSPPTGTTEAFF. CDR3 nucleotide sequence: TGTGCCAGCAGTCCACCAACAGGGACCACTGAAGCTTTCTTT.

This clonotype was counted many times. The chain joins TRBV12-3 or TRBV12-4 to TRBJ2-1, with a weak D call TRBD2 (6 bases). V lost 6 bases to trimming and J lost 5 bases, with 17 bases between them. The CDR3 spans 15 residues. Here the CDR3 DNA reads TGTGCCAGCAGACTTGGGATAGCGGAGAACAATGAGCAGTTCTTC. Translated, it gives CASRLGIAENNEQFF.

This rearrangement joins TRBV20-1 to TRBJ2-3; 8 bases are a match to TRBD1. The CDR3 has 17 amino acids. Germline V gene data show CDR1 as DFQATT and CDR2 as SNEGSKA (reference sequence). V trimming: 3 bases; J trimming: 2 bases; junction bases outside the gene matches: 13. DNA for the CDR3: TGCAGTGCTAGGGAATTGACAGGGGTTCGGAACACAGATACGCAGTATTTT. It is translated as CSARELTGVRNTDTQYF.

The DNA of the CDR3 is TGTGCCAGCAGCCCACAGGTTTTGTGGGGCTACACCTTC. Translation gives CASSPQVLWGYTF. V is TRBV7-9 and J is TRBJ1-2, with a possible D match to TRBD1 (5 bases). CDR3 length: 13 amino acids. Trimming took 5 bases from V and 8 from J, leaving 15 bases between them. Germline V gene sequence: CDR1 SEHNR, CDR2 FQNEAQ (reference sequence).

The chain combines TRBV24-1 with TRBJ2-2; possibly TRBD2 for D (5 bases). The germline V and J ends were trimmed by 0 bases and 3 bases, with 7 bases remaining between them. Germline V gene lookup returns CDR1 KGHDR and CDR2 SFDVKD. This CDR3 spans 15 amino acids. The CDR3 is CATSDLPGDTGELFF. CDR3 bases: TGTGCCACCAGTGATTTGCCCGGGGACACCGGGGAGCTGTTTTTT.

This chain joins TRBV21-1 and TRBJ2-7; the table's D call, TRBD1, was not checked against the DNA. TRBV21-1 is shown as a pseudogene. CDR3 length: 17 residues. The CDR3: CASSKDPGQGFPYEQYV. CDR3 nucleotides: TGTGCCAGCAGCAAAGACCCCGGACAGGGGTTTCCCTACGAGCAGTACGTC.

The chain carries TRBV11-2 and TRBJ1-1; 8 nucleotides line up with TRBD1. CDR1 SGHAT and CDR2 FQNNGV come from the germline V gene. With V trimmed by 3 bases and J by 3 bases, 24 bases remained unmatched. The CDR3 is made up of 21 amino acids. The CDR3 coding sequence is TGTGCCAGCAGCTTTCGGGGTTGGGTAAGAACAGGGGGTATGAGGGACACTGAAGCTTTCTTT. Encoded protein: CASSFRGWVRTGGMRDTEAFF. The full variable domain, in which reference TRBV11-2 and TRBJ1-1 provide the parts outside the CDR3, is EAGVAQSPRYKIIEKRQSVAFWCNPISGHATLYWYQQILGQGPKLLIQFQNNGVVDDSQLPKDRFSAERLKGVDSTLKIQPAKLEDSAVYLCASSFRGWVRTGGMRDTEAFFGQGTRLTVV.

The CDR3 sequence: CASSQAPMGPEQYV. CDR3 bases: TGCGCCAGCAGCCAAGCCCCCATGGGTCCCGAGCAGTACGTC. The V and J genes are TRBV4-1 and TRBJ2-7; D gene unclear. V was shortened by 1 base and J by 6 bases, with 13 bases between the two germline ends. CDR1 is MGHRA and CDR2 is YSYEKL in the germline V gene. The CDR3 is made up of 14 amino acids.

The table lists this clonotype with many counts. This chain uses TRBV12-3 or TRBV12-4 with TRBJ2-1, with D possibly being TRBD2 (5 bases). V was cut by 0 bases and J by 4 bases, with 13 bases left in between. The CDR3 consists of 16 residues. Here the CDR3 DNA reads TGTGCCAGCAGTTTAGCGGGGATAGCGCCTTACAATGAGCAGTTCTTC. It yields the protein CASSLAGIAPYNEQFF.

This clonotype has a handful of counts. A much larger clone lies one base from this, so it may be a read error. The chain joins TRBV29-1 to TRBJ2-7; 9 nucleotides align to TRBD1. The CDR3 is made up of 13 amino acids. Trimming removed 1 base from V and 3 bases from J; junction bases left unmatched: 1. The germline V gene encodes CDR1 SQVTM and CDR2 ANQGSEA. CDR3 DNA sequence: TGCAGCGTTGAAGGACAGGGGGTCTACGAGCAGTACTTC. Protein: CSVEGQGVYEQYF.